This entry describes one T cell receptor (beta chain). Per the original methods: Cell counts per sample came from amplifying reference gene primers. Method: immunoSEQ multiplex PCR; TCRdb's copy keeps in-frame clones and lacks some. D and trimming come from the DNA, and the V and J calls and clone size come from that table. The table records about 130,000 clones, roughly 77% of them present only once. This entry belongs to a study of blood T cell repertoires in COVID-19. The CDR3 has 14 residues. Germline CDR1 reads MDHEN; CDR2 reads SYDVKM. Trimming removed 7 bases from V and 3 bases from J; junction bases left unmatched: 8.

The sequencing input was peripheral blood. This rearrangement joins TRBV28 to TRBJ2-5, with 7 nucleotides matching TRBD2. The TCR sequence derives from a woman aged 65 to 85 with COVID-19, enrolled during active disease. CDR3 nucleotides: TGTGCCAGCAAGGACGGGGGGAACAAAGAGACCCAGTACTTC. Translating it yields CASKDGGNKETQYF.